Below are 11 T cell receptor beta chains sequenced from a single sample in a study of blood T cell repertoires in COVID-19. Sequencing used immunoSEQ multiplex PCR; TCRdb keeps in-frame clones, though not all of them. The sample lists hundreds of thousands of clones, nearly 90% occurring once. The source material was PBMCs or T cells enriched from blood (not recorded which). The receptor set was obtained from a woman aged 25 to 39 who had recovered from COVID-19.

V is TRBV5-6 and J is TRBJ1-3; 7 bases line up with TRBD1. Germline CDR1 is SGHDT and CDR2 is YYEEEE. The CDR3 has 17 residues. J was trimmed by 0 bases and V by 2 bases; bases with no gene match: 8. The CDR3 bases are TGTGCCAGCAGCTTAAGACAGGGAGTGAGCTCTGGAAACACCATATATTTT. Protein sequence: CASSLRQGVSSGNTIYF.

The genes are TRBV28 and TRBJ2-2; D is uncertain. This CDR3 comprises 15 residues. The germline V and J ends were trimmed by 3 bases and 1 base, with 9 bases remaining between them. In germline, CDR1 is MDHEN, CDR2 SYDVKM. The DNA of the CDR3 is TGTGCCAGCAGTTTCTATGCGGAGAACACCGGGGAGCTGTTTTTT. Translating gives CASSFYAENTGELFF.

This clone came up a few times. V gene TRBV6-4 combines with J gene TRBJ2-2; possible D gene TRBD1, 5 bases. The CDR3 spans 14 residues. Germline loops: CDR1 MRHNA, CDR2 SNTAGT. V dropped 0 bases and J dropped 3 bases, with 5 bases sitting between them. CDR3 nucleotides: TGTGCCAGCAGTGACTCAGGGGACACCGGGGAGCTGTTTTTT. Encoded protein: CASSDSGDTGELFF.

The V and J genes are TRBV9 and TRBJ1-2; a weak D match, TRBD1 (5 bases). Looked up from germline, CDR1 is SGDLS and CDR2 is YYNGEE. The germline V and J ends were trimmed by 6 bases and 8 bases, with 20 bases remaining between them. There are 14 residues in the CDR3. The CDR3 nucleotides read TGTGCCAGCACCCGTAGTGGGGCACAGAGAGGCTACACCTTC. Encoded protein: CASTRSGAQRGYTF.

This chain joins TRBV13 and TRBJ1-1; TRBD1 is a possible D gene (6 bases). This CDR3 has 15 amino acids. Germline lookup yields CDR1 PRHDT and CDR2 FYEKMQ (reference sequence). Trimming took 2 bases from V and 7 from J, leaving 17 bases between them. The CDR3 spells CASSLLGGRGDEAFF. The DNA for the CDR3 is TGTGCCAGCAGCTTATTAGGGGGACGGGGGGATGAAGCTTTCTTT.

The genes are TRBV7-9 and TRBJ2-3; 8 bases map to TRBD2. CDR1 and CDR2 from the germline V gene are SEHNR and FQNEAQ (reference sequence). With 1 base clipped from V and 6 bases from J, the junction kept 15 bases outside the gene matches. CDR3 length: 18 residues. The DNA for the CDR3 is TGTGCCAGCAGCTTAGTCGGAGCGGGAGTAATAACCGCCGATACGCAGTATTTT. Translation: CASSLVGAGVITADTQYF.

The rearrangement uses TRBV9 and TRBJ2-7, with D hard to call. Germline-derived CDR1 and CDR2 are SGDLS and YYNGEE. Trimming removed 0 bases from V and 3 bases from J, with 10 bases in between. This CDR3 is 14 amino acids long. Here the CDR3 DNA reads TGTGCCAGCAGCGTAGGGCTAGAGGTCTACGAGCAGTACTTC. Translated, it gives CASSVGLEVYEQYF.

Here the CDR3 DNA reads TGTGCCAGCAGTGGGGGAGTTCCGGAGACCCAGTACTTC. Its protein is CASSGGVPETQYF. This chain links TRBV2 with TRBJ2-5; perhaps TRBD2 as D (5 bases). The CDR3 extends over 13 amino acids. Per germline, CDR1 SNHLY and CDR2 FYNNEI. The V gene lost 4 bases and the J gene lost 5 bases, with 11 bases spanning the gap. The whole variable domain, filled in from reference TRBV2 and TRBJ2-5, reads EPEVTQTPSHQVTQMGQEVILRCVPISNHLYFYWYRQILGQKVEFLVSFYNNEISEKSEIFDDQFSVERPDGSNFTLKIRSTKLEDSAMYFCASSGGVPETQYFGPGTRLLVL.

The rearrangement joins TRBV7-3 to TRBJ2-5; 11 nucleotides match TRBD2. The germline V gene has CDR1 SGHTA and CDR2 FQGTGA. The junction had 10 bases not matched to a gene; V was cut back by 5 bases and J by 2 bases. The CDR3 runs to 17 residues. CDR3: CASSLGLVAGGQETQYF. The DNA for the CDR3 is TGTGCCAGCAGCCTAGGACTGGTAGCGGGGGGGCAAGAGACCCAGTACTTC.

The chain combines TRBV4-1 with TRBJ2-2; tentative D call: TRBD1 (5 bases). This CDR3 is 13 amino acids long. V was trimmed by 4 bases and J by 3 bases, leaving 6 bases between them. Germline assignment: CDR1 MGHRA and CDR2 YSYEKL. The CDR3 protein is CASSPRDTGELFF. CDR3 nucleotide sequence: TGCGCCAGCAGCCCCAGGGACACCGGGGAGCTGTTTTTT.

The sample holds one count of this clone. This chain connects TRBV7-3 to TRBJ2-3; 8 bases agree with TRBD2. Germline loops: CDR1 SGHTA, CDR2 FQGTGA. The CDR3 contains 16 residues. Trimming at V came to 5 bases and at J to 2 bases, leaving 9 bases not matched to a gene. CDR3 nucleotide sequence: TGTGCCAGCAGCAAAAGTAGCGGGACTTACACAGATACGCAGTATTTT. Its translation: CASSKSSGTYTDTQYF.